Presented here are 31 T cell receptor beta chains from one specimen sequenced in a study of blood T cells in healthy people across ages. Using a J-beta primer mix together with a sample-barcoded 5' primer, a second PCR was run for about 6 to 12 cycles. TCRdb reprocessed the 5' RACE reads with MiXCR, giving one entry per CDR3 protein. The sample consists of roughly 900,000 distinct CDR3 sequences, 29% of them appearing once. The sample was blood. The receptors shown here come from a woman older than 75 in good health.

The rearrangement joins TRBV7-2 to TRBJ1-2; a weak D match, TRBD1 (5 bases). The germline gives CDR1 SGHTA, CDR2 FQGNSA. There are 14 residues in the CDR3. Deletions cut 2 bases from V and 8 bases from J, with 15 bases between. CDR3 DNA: TGTGCCAGCAGCTTAACGCTAGGCGGGGGGGGCTACACCTTC. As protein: CASSLTLGGGGYTF.

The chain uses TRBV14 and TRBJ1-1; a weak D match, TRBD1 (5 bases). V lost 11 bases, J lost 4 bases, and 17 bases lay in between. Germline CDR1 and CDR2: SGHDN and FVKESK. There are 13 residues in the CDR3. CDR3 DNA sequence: TGTGCCGGGGGATGGTCTGACGGCACTGAAGCTTTCTTT. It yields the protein CAGGWSDGTEAFF.

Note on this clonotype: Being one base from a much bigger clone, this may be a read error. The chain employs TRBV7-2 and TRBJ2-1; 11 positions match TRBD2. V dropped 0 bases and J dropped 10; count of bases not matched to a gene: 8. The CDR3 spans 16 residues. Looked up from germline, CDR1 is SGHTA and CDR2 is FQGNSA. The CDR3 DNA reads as TGTGCCAGCAGCTTAGCGTCACTAGCGGGGGCCTACGAGCAGTTCTTC. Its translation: CASSLASLAGAYEQFF. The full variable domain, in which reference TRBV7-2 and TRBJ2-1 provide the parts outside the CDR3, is GAGVSQSPSNKVTEKGKDVELRCDPISGHTALYWYRQSLGQGLEFLIYFQGNSAPDKSGLPSDRFSAERTGGSVSTLTIQRTQQEDSAVYLCASSLASLAGAYEQFFGPGTRLTVL.

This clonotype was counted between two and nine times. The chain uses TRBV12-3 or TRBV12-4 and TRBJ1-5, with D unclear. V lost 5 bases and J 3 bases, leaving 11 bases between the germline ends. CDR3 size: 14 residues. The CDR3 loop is CASSIRPLNQPQHF. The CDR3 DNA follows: TGTGCCAGCAGTATCCGACCGCTCAATCAGCCCCAGCATTTT.

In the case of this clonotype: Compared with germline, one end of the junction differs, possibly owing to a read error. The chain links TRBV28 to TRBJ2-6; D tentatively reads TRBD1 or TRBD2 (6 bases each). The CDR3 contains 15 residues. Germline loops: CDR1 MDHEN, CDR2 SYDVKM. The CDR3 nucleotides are TGTGCCAGCAGTCCCGGGGGCTCTGTGGCCAACGTCCTGACTTTC. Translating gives CASSPGGSVANVLTF. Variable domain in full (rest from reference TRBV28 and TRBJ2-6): DVKVTQSSRYLVKRTGEKVFLECVQDMDHENMFWYRQDPGLGLRLIYFSYDVKMKEKGDIPEGYSVSREKKERFSLILESASTNQTSMYLCASSPGGSVANVLTFGAGSRLTVL.

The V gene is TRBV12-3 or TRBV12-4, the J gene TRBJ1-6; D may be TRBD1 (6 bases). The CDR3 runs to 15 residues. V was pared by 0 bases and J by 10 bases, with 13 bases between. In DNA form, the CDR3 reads TGTGCCAGCAGTTTAGCGGGGGCTTCGGGCTCACCCCTCCACTTT. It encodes CASSLAGASGSPLHF.

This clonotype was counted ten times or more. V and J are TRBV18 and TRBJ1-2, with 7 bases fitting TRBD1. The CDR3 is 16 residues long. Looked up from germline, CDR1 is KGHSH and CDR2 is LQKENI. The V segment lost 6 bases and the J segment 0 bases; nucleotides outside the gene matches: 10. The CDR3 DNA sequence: TGTGCCAGCTCGCTTGGACAGGCCGATTCTAACTATGGCTACACCTTC. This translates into CASSLGQADSNYGYTF.

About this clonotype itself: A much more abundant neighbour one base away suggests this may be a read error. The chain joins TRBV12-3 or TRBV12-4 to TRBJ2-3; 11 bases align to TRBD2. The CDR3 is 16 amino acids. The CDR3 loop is CASSLLSGGAADAQYF. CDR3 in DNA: TGTGCCAGCAGTTTGCTTAGCGGGGGGGCAGCAGATGCGCAGTATTTT.

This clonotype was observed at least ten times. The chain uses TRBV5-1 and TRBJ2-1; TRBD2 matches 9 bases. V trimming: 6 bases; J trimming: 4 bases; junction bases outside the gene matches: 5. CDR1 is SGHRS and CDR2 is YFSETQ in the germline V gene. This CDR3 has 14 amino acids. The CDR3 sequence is CASKPTSGYNEQFF. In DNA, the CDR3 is TGCGCCAGCAAACCGACTAGCGGATACAATGAGCAGTTCTTC.

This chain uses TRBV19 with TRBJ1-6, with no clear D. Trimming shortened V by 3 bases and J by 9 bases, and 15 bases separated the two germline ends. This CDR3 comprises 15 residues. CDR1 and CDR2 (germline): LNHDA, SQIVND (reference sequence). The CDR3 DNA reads TGTGCCAGTAGTATCTCCAATGGATTGGGTTCACCCCTCCACTTT. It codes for CASSISNGLGSPLHF.

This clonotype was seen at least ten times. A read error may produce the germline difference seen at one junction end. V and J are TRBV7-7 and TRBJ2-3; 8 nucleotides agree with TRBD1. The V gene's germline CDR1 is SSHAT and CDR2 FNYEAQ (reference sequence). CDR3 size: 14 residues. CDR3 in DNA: TGTGCTAGCAGCGCCACAGGGGGAGCAGATACGCAGTATTTT. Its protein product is CASSATGGADTQYF.

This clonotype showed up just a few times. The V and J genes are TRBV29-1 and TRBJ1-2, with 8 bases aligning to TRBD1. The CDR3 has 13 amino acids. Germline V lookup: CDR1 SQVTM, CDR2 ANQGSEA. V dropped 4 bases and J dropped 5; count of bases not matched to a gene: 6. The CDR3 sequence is CSVVAGGSYGYTF. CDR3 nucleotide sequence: TGCAGCGTTGTGGCAGGGGGCTCTTATGGCTACACCTTC.

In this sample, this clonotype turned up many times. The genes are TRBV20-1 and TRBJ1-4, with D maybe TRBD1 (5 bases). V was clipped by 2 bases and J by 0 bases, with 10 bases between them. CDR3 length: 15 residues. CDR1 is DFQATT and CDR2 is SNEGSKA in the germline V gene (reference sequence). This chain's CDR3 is CSARTGGATNEKLFF. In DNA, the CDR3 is TGCAGTGCTAGAACTGGGGGTGCAACTAATGAAAAACTGTTTTTT.

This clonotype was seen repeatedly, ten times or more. CDR3 amino acids: CSAHSGSGGAGTQYF. CDR3 coding DNA: TGCAGTGCCCACTCGGGTAGCGGGGGGGCGGGGACCCAGTACTTC. The chain links TRBV20-1 to TRBJ2-5, with TRBD2 matching 11 bases. CDR1 and CDR2 from the germline V gene are DFQATT and SNEGSKA (reference sequence). CDR3 length equals 15 residues. Losses at the gene ends were 6 bases for V and 7 bases for J; bases not matched to a gene: 13.

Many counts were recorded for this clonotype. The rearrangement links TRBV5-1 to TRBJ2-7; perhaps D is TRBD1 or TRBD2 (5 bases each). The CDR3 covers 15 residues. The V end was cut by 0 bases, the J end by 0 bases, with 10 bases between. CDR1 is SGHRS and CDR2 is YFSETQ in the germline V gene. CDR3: CASSLEGTASYEQYF. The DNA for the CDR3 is TGCGCCAGCAGCTTGGAGGGGACGGCCTCCTACGAGCAGTACTTC.

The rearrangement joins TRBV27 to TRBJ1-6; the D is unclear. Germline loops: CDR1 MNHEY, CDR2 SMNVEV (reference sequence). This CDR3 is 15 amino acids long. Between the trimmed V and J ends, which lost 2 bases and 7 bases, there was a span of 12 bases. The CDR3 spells CASSLRAVQNSPLHF. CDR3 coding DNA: TGTGCCAGCAGTTTAAGGGCAGTCCAAAATTCACCCCTCCACTTT.

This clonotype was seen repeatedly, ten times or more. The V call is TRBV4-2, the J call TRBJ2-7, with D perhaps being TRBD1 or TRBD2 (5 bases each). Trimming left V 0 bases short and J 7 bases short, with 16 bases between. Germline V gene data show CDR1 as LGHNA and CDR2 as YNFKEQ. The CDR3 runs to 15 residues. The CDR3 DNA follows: TGTGCCAGCAGCCAAGACTCCGGGGCGCATAGGGAGCAGTACTTC. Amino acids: CASSQDSGAHREQYF.

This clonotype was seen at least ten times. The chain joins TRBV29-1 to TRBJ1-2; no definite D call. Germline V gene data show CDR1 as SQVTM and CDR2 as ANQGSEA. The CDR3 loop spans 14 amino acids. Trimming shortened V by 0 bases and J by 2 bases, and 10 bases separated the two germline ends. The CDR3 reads CSVEDQGTNYGYTF. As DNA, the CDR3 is TGCAGCGTTGAAGATCAAGGCACAAACTATGGCTACACCTTC.

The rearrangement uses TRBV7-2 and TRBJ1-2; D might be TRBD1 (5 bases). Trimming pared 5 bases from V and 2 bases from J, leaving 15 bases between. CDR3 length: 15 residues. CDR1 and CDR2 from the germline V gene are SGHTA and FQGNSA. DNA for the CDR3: TGTGCCAGCAGCCCAGAAGGTCCAGGGAACTATGGCTACACCTTC. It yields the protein CASSPEGPGNYGYTF.

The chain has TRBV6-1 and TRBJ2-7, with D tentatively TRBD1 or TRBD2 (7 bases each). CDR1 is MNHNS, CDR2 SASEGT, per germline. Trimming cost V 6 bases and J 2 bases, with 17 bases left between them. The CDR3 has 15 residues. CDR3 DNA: TGTGCCAGCAGCCCTCAGGGGGGGGGTGCCTACGAGCAGTACTTC. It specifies CASSPQGGGAYEQYF.

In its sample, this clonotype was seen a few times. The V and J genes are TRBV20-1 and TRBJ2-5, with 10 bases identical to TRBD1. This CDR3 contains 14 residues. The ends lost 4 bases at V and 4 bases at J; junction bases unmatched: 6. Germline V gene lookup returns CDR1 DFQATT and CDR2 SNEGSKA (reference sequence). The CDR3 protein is CSAKWGDRGETQYF. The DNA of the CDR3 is TGCAGTGCTAAGTGGGGGGACAGGGGAGAGACCCAGTACTTC.

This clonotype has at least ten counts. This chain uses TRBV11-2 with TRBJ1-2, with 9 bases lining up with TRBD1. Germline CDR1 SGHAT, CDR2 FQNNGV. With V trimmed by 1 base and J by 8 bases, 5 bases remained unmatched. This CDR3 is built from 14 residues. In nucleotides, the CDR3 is TGTGCCAGCAGCTTAGTAGGGACAGGGTTCGGCTACACCTTC. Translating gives CASSLVGTGFGYTF. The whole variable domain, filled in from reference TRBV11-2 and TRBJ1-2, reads EAGVAQSPRYKIIEKRQSVAFWCNPISGHATLYWYQQILGQGPKLLIQFQNNGVVDDSQLPKDRFSAERLKGVDSTLKIQPAKLEDSAVYLCASSLVGTGFGYTFGSGTRLTVV.

CDR3 nucleotides: TGTGCCAGCAGCTTGAAGGGACTTGCCCAGCAGTTCTTC. It specifies CASSLKGLAQQFF. This chain links TRBV5-6 with TRBJ2-1; TRBD2 might be the D (6 bases). V lost 1 base to trimming and J lost 11 bases, with 13 bases between them. The germline gives CDR1 SGHDT, CDR2 YYEEEE. CDR3 length equals 13 residues.

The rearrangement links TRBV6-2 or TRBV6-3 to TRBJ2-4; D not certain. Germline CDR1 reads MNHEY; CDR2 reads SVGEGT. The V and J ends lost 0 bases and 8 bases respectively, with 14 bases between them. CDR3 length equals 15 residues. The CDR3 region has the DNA TGTGCCAGCAGTTACTCGTCCACGATCAGACACATTCAGTACTTC. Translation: CASSYSSTIRHIQYF.

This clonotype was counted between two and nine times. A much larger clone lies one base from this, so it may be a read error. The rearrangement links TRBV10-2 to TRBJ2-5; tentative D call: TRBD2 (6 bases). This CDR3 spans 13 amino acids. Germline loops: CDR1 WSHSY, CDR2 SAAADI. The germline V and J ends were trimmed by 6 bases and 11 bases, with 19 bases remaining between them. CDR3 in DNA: TGCGCCAGCAGGACTAGTAGCGGAGATGAGCAGTACTTC. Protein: CASRTSSGDEQYF.

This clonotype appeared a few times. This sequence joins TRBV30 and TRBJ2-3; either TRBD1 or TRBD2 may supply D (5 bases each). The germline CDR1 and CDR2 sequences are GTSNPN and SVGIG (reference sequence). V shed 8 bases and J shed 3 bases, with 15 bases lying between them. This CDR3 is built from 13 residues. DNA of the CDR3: TGTGCCGGAGGACAAGAGTTGACAGATACGCAGTATTTT. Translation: CAGGQELTDTQYF.

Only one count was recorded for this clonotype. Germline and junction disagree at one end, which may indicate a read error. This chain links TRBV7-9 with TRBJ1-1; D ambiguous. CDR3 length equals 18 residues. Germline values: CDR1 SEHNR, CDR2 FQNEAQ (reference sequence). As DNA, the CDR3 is TGTACCAGCAGCTTAAGGCGGGTTACGCTCTGGATGAACACTGAAGCTTTCTTT. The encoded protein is CTSSLRRVTLWMNTEAFF.

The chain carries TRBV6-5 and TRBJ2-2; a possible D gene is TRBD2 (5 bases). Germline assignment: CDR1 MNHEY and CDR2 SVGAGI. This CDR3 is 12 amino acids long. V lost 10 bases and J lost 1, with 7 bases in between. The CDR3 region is CAIAGNTGELFF. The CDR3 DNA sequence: TGTGCCATCGCGGGGAACACCGGGGAGCTGTTTTTT.

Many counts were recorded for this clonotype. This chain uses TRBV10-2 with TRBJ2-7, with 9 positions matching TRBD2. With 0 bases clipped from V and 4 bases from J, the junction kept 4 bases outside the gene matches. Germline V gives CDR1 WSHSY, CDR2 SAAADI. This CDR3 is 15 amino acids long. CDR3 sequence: CASSESLAGPYEQYF. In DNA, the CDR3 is TGCGCCAGCAGTGAGTCCCTAGCGGGGCCGTACGAGCAGTACTTC.

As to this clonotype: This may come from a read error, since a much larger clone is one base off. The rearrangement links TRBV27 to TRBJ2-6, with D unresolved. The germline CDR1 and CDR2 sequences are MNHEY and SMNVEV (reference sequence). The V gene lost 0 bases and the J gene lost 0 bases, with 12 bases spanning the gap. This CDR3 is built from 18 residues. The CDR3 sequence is CASSLSGQDHSGANVLTF. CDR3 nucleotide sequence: TGTGCCAGCAGTTTATCGGGCCAGGACCACTCTGGGGCCAACGTCCTGACTTTC.

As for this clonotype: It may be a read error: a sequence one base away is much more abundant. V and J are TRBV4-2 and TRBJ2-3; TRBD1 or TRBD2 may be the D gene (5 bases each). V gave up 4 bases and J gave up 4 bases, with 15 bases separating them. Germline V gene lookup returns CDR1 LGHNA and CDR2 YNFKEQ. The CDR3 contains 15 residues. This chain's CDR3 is CASSPPGSGSDTQYF. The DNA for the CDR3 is TGTGCCAGCAGCCCTCCAGGGAGCGGCTCAGATACGCAGTATTTT.